This T cell receptor beta chain was captured in a study of OX40 agonist ivuxolimab in advanced cancers. At the level of the whole study: The costimulatory receptor OX40 (CD134) was targeted by ivuxolimab, a fully human IgG2 agonistic monoclonal antibody. Intravenous ivuxolimab was administered to patients every 2 weeks at six dose levels: 0.01, 0.1, 0.3, 1.5, 3 and 10 mg/kg. Of the approximately 50 patients in dose escalation, about 20 had hepatocellular carcinoma, around 15 had melanoma, 9 had renal cell carcinoma and 9 had head and neck cancer. In the dose-escalation cohort, approximately 82% of patients were male, and the mean age was roughly 60 years with a range of roughly 20 to 80. Prior anti-PD-1, anti-PD-L1 or anti-CTLA-4 therapy was permitted, and about two fifths of dose-escalation patients had received checkpoint inhibitors. Partial responses occurred in three dose-escalation patients: two with cutaneous melanoma and one with hepatocellular carcinoma. Peripheral TCRbeta sequencing aimed to test whether ivuxolimab altered TCR sequence diversity and caused clonal T-cell expansion. The paper reports the monotherapy dose-escalation portion (N of about 52 patients) of the phase I ivuxolimab trial.

Genomic DNA was extracted from sorted cells for sequencing of the TCRbeta CDR3 region. TCRbeta CDR3 regions were sequenced using the immunoSEQ Assay. In its TCRdb copy, this immuneACCESS table keeps in-frame sequences only and misses some clones. Where compared with another copy, unresolved V genes explain less than half of these, and the others have no known cause. This sample holds tens of thousands of clones; about 90% were observed only once. The ten largest clones add up to under 20% of the sample. Patients with a history of autoimmune disease or receiving systemic immunosuppression were excluded from the trial. Peripheral blood for TCR sequencing was collected from all dose cohorts at baseline, on cycle 4 day 1, and on cycle 7 day 1. The samples were taken from a phase I, first-in-human, multicenter, open-label dose-escalation trial of ivuxolimab. The trial enrolled adults with locally advanced or metastatic head and neck squamous cell, hepatocellular, melanoma or renal cell carcinoma. Before TCR sequencing, CD4+ and CD8+ T cells were separately sorted from peripheral blood.

The paper's findings and limits, for the study overall: Partial responders in the 0.1-3.0 mg/kg groups had among the lowest normalized peripheral clonal expansion, especially among CD8+ T cells. Which antigens the clonally expanded peripheral T cells were specific for was not determined. After ivuxolimab, CD8+ T cells had more expanded clones than CD4+ T cells on average. Clonal expansion of both CD4+ and CD8+ blood T cells was observed from baseline to week 6 at doses 0.1 to 3.0 mg/kg. Low levels of normalized T-cell clonal expansion were also seen in some patients who did not respond.

The germline V gene (reference sequence) gives CDR1 as LNHDA and CDR2 as SQIVND. The junction shows trimming of 3 bases on V and 5 bases on J, plus 14 bases between the germline ends. The CDR3 holds 15 amino acids from the cysteine to the phenylalanine. The read is trimmed to its CDR3 DNA, 45 bases read in frame from base 1. Note on this clone: The specificity of this receptor is unknown. Base quality data are lacking; no much larger clone is found one base away.

This receptor chain uses TRBV19 and TRBJ1-5; a tentative D match to TRBD1 spans 5 bases. Source: CD4+ or CD8+ T cells sorted from blood, taken in a trial of the OX40 agonist ivuxolimab. The receptor was derived from an adult with an advanced solid tumor such as melanoma, head and neck, liver or kidney cancer. The CDR3 has the sequence CASSIRAPSYQPQHF. The DNA reads as follows: TGTGCCAGTAGTATCAGGGCCCCTAGTTATCAGCCCCAGCATTTT.